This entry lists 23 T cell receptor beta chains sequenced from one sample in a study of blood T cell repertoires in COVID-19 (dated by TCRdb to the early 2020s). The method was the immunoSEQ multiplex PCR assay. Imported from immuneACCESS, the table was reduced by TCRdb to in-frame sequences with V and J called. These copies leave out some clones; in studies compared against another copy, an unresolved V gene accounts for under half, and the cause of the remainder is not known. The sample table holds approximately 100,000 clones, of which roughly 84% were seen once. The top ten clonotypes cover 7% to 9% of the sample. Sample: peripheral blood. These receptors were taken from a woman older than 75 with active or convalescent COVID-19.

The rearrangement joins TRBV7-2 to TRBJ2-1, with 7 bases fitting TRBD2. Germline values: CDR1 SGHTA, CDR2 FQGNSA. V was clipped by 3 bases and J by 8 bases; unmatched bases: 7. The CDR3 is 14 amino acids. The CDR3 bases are TGTGCCAGCAGCTTGGGGGGAGGGGTCCATGAGCAGTTCTTC. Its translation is CASSLGGGVHEQFF.

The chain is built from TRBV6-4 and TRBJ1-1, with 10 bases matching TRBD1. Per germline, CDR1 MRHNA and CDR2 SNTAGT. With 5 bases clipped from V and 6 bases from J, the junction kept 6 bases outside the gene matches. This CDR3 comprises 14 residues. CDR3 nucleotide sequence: TGTGCCAGCAGTCGGGACAGGGGTGGGGCTGAAGCTTTCTTT. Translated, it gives CASSRDRGGAEAFF.

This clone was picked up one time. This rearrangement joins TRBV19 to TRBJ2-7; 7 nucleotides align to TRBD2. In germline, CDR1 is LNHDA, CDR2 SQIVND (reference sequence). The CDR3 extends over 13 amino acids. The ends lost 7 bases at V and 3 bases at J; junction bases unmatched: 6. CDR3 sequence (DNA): TGTGCCAGTATTCGGACTAGAGGCTACGAGCAGTACTTC. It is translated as CASIRTRGYEQYF.

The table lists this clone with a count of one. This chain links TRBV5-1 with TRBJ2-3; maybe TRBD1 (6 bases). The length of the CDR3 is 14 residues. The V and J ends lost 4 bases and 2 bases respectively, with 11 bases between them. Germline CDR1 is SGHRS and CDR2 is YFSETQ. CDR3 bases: TGCGCCAGCAGCCTCCGGGACAACACAGATACGCAGTATTTT. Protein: CASSLRDNTDTQYF.

This CDR3 is CASSLGTGIGEQYF. The CDR3 DNA sequence: TGTGCCAGCAGCTTGGGGACAGGGATTGGCGAGCAGTACTTC. This chain connects TRBV5-5 to TRBJ2-7, with 8 bases identical to TRBD1. The CDR3 covers 14 residues. J lost 6 bases, V lost 0 bases, and 5 bases had no gene match. CDR1 is SGHKS and CDR2 is YYEKEE in the germline V gene (reference sequence).

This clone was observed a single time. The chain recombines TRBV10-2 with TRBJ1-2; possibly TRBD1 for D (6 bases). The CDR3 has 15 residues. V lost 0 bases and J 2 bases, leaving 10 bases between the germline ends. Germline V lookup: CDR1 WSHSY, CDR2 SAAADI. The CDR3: CASSESTGINYGYTF. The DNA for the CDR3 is TGCGCCAGCAGTGAGTCAACAGGGATAAACTATGGCTACACCTTC.

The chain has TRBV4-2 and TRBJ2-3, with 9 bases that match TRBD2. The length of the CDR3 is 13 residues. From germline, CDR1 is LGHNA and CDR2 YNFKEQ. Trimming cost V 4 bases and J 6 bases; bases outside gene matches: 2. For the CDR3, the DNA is TGTGCCAGCAGCCTAGCGGGAGCGGATACGCAGTATTTT. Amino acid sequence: CASSLAGADTQYF.

CDR3 coding DNA: TGTGCCAGCAGTTTCCCGGGACAGGGGGCGAATGAGCAGTTCTTC. Translating gives CASSFPGQGANEQFF. The chain is built from TRBV28 and TRBJ2-1; 12 positions agree with TRBD1. The CDR3 extends over 15 amino acids. V was pared by 3 bases and J by 7 bases, with 4 bases of the junction left unmatched. Germline V gives CDR1 MDHEN, CDR2 SYDVKM. Full variable domain (outside the CDR3, taken from reference TRBV28 and TRBJ2-1): DVKVTQSSRYLVKRTGEKVFLECVQDMDHENMFWYRQDPGLGLRLIYFSYDVKMKEKGDIPEGYSVSREKKERFSLILESASTNQTSMYLCASSFPGQGANEQFFGPGTRLTVL.

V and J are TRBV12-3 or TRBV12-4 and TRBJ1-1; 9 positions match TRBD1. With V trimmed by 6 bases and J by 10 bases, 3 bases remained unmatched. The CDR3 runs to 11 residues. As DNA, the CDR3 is TGTGCCAGCAGAGAGACAGGGGGAGCTTTCTTT. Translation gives CASRETGGAFF.

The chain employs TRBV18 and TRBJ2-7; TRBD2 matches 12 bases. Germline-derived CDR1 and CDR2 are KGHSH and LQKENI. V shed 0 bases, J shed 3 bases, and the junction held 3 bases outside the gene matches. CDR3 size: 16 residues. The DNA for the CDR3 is TGTGCCAGCTCACCACCTCTAGCGGGAGGGGGCTACGAGCAGTACTTC. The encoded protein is CASSPPLAGGGYEQYF. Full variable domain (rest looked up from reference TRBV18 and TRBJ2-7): NAGVMQNPRHLVRRRGQEARLRCSPMKGHSHVYWYRQLPEEGLKFMVYLQKENIIDESGMPKERFSAEFPKEGPSILRIQQVVRGDSAAYFCASSPPLAGGGYEQYFGPGTRLTVT.

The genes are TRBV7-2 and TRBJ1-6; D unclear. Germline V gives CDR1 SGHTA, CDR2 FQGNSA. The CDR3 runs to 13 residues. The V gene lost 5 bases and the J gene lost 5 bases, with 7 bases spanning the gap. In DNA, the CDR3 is TGTGCCAGCAGCAGGCAGGATAATTCACCCCTCCACTTT. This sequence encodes CASSRQDNSPLHF.

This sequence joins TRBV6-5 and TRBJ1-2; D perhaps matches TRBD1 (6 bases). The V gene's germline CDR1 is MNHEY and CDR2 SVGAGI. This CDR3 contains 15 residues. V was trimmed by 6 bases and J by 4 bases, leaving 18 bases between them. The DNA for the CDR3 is TGTGCCAGCAGGAGCTCGGGGGGGCAGACCTATGGCTACACCTTC. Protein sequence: CASRSSGGQTYGYTF.

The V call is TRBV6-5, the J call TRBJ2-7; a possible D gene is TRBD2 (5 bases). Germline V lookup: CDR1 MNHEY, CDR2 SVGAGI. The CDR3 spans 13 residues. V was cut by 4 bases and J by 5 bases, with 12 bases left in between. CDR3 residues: CASSSTRVHEQYF. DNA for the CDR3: TGTGCCAGCAGTTCAACTAGGGTCCACGAGCAGTACTTC.

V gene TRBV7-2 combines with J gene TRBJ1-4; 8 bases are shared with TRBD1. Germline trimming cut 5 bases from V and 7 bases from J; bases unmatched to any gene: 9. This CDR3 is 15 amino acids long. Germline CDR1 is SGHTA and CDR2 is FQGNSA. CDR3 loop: CASSLGQGPGEKLFF. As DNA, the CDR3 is TGTGCCAGCAGCCTAGGACAGGGTCCGGGTGAAAAACTGTTTTTT.

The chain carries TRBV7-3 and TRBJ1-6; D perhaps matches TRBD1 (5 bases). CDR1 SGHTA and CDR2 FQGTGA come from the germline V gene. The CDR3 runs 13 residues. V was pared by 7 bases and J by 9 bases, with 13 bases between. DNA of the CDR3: TGTGCCAGCAACGATTATCAGGGTTCACCCCTCCACTTT. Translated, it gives CASNDYQGSPLHF.

Here the CDR3 DNA reads TGTGCCGGCGCGGGACGGGTGGAGACCCAGTACTTC. It encodes CAGAGRVETQYF. This rearrangement joins TRBV2 to TRBJ2-5; D is possibly TRBD2 (6 bases). V lost 11 bases, J lost 5 bases, and 15 bases lay in between. The CDR3 runs 12 residues. Germline V gene data show CDR1 as SNHLY and CDR2 as FYNNEI.

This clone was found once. The CDR3 spells CASSKVSSGRKDTGELFF. CDR3 DNA sequence: TGTGCCAGCAGCAAAGTTTCTAGCGGGAGGAAGGACACCGGGGAGCTGTTTTTT. The chain combines TRBV21-1 with TRBJ2-2; the DNA was not compared with TRBD2, the D call given in the table. TRBV21-1 corresponds to a pseudogene. The CDR3 sequence is 18 residues long.

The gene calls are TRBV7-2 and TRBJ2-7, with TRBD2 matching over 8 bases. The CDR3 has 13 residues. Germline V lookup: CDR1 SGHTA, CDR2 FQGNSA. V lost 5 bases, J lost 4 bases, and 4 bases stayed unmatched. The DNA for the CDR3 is TGTGCCAGCAGCACCACTAGCGGTTACGAGCAGTACTTC. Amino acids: CASSTTSGYEQYF. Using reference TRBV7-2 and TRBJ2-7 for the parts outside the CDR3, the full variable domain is GAGVSQSPSNKVTEKGKDVELRCDPISGHTALYWYRQSLGQGLEFLIYFQGNSAPDKSGLPSDRFSAERTGGSVSTLTIQRTQQEDSAVYLCASSTTSGYEQYFGPGTRLTVT.

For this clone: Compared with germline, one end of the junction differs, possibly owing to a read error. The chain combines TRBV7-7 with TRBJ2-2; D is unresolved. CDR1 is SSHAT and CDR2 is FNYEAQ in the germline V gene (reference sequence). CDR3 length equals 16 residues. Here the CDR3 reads CASSRGLPLQTGELFF. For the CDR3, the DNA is TGTGCTAGCAGCCGCGGTCTACCCCTTCAGACCGGGGAGCTGTTTTTT.

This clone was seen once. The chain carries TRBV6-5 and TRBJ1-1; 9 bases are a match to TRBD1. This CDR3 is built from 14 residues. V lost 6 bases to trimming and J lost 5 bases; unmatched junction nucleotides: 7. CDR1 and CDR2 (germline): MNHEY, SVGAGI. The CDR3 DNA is TGTGCCAGCAGGGGACAGGGTTGGAGTACTGAAGCTTTCTTT. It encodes CASRGQGWSTEAFF.

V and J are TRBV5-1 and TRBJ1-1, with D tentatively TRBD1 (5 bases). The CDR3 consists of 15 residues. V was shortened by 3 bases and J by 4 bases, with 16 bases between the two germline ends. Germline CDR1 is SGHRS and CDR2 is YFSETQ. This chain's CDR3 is CASSCWGLLGTEAFF. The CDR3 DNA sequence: TGCGCCAGCAGCTGCTGGGGACTCTTGGGCACTGAAGCTTTCTTT. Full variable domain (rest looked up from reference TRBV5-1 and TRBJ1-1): KAGVTQTPRYLIKTRGQQVTLSCSPISGHRSVSWYQQTPGQGLQFLFEYFSETQRNKGNFPGRFSGRQFSNSRSEMNVSTLELGDSALYLCASSCWGLLGTEAFFGQGTRLTVV.

CDR3 region: CASTLDRGNTEAFF. The CDR3 DNA reads TGTGCCAGCACTCTAGACAGGGGGAACACTGAAGCTTTCTTT. The V gene is TRBV6-5, the J gene TRBJ1-1; 8 nucleotides match TRBD1. The CDR3 contains 14 residues. V was clipped by 7 bases and J by 1 base; unmatched bases: 5. In germline, CDR1 is MNHEY, CDR2 SVGAGI.

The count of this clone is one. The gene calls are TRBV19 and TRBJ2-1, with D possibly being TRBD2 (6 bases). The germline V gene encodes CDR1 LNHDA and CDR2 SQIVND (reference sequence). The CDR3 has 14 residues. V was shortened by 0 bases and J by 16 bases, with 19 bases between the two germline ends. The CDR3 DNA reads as TGTGCCAGTAGTATAGATCGGAGAGGGGCGCGGGAATTCTTC. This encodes CASSIDRRGAREFF.